Following are 10 T cell receptor beta chains from one sample sequenced in a study of blood T cell repertoires in COVID-19. Only in-frame clones appear in the TCRdb table, and some are missing; sequencing was by immunoSEQ multiplex PCR. Among 200,000 to 250,000 clones listed, 80% to 85% were seen once. Sequenced: peripheral blood. These receptors were taken from a woman older than 75 with active or convalescent COVID-19.

V usage is TRBV7-9 and J usage is TRBJ1-2; D is undetermined. This CDR3 contains 16 residues. The V gene's germline CDR1 is SEHNR and CDR2 FQNEAQ (reference sequence). V was trimmed by 7 bases and J by 4 bases, leaving 22 bases between them. CDR3 sequence: CASTHPVSSVIYGYTF. CDR3 in DNA: TGTGCCAGCACCCATCCCGTCTCTTCGGTCATCTATGGCTACACCTTC.

The genes are TRBV7-9 and TRBJ1-2; no clear D. Germline V gene data show CDR1 as SEHNR and CDR2 as FQNEAQ (reference sequence). Between the trimmed V and J ends, which lost 5 bases and 4 bases, there was a span of 17 bases. This CDR3 comprises 15 residues. The CDR3 reads CASSPIWEGIYGYTF. The CDR3 DNA follows: TGTGCCAGCAGCCCCATTTGGGAGGGAATCTATGGCTACACCTTC.

In its sample, this clone was seen a few times. The chain combines TRBV28 with TRBJ2-1, with a tentative D call TRBD2 (6 bases). V gave up 8 bases and J gave up 10 bases, with 12 bases separating them. This CDR3 contains 11 residues. CDR1 MDHEN and CDR2 SYDVKM come from the germline V gene. The CDR3 spells CASRFGSEQFF. The DNA of the CDR3 is TGTGCCAGCCGATTCGGGAGCGAGCAGTTCTTC.

The V gene is TRBV7-8, the J gene TRBJ2-7; tentatively, D is TRBD1 (6 bases). V was clipped by 5 bases and J by 2 bases, with 16 bases between them. The CDR3 length is 15 residues. Germline-derived CDR1 and CDR2 are SGHVS and FQNEAQ. CDR3 region: CASSPSRDIPYEQYF. The DNA of the CDR3 is TGTGCCAGCAGCCCCTCCCGGGACATCCCCTACGAGCAGTACTTC.

This clone was detected once. The rearrangement uses TRBV5-4 and TRBJ2-1; a possible D gene is TRBD2 (5 bases). V lost 0 bases, J lost 6 bases, and 13 bases lay in between. Germline V gene data show CDR1 as SGHNT and CDR2 as YYREEE (reference sequence). There are 15 residues in the CDR3. CDR3 in amino acids: CASSLGAVRGNEQFF. For the CDR3, the DNA is TGTGCCAGCAGCTTGGGGGCAGTTCGGGGCAATGAGCAGTTCTTC.

On this clone itself: A much larger clonotype is one base distant, so this may be a read error. In the same sample, other DNA sequences code for this CDR3. The rearrangement links TRBV9 to TRBJ2-3, with D possibly being TRBD2 (5 bases). Trimming took off 0 bases at V and 0 bases at J, with 8 bases between the two ends. The CDR3 loop spans 15 amino acids. Germline-derived CDR1 and CDR2 are SGDLS and YYNGEE. CDR3 coding DNA: TGTGCCAGCAGCGTAGCGGGAACAAGCACAGATACGCAGTATTTT. It translates to CASSVAGTSTDTQYF.

The chain is built from TRBV30 and TRBJ1-3; 9 positions agree with TRBD1. In germline, CDR1 is GTSNPN, CDR2 SVGIG (reference sequence). This CDR3 spans 15 amino acids. J was trimmed by 4 bases and V by 3 bases; bases with no gene match: 7. The CDR3, as DNA: TGTGCCTGGAGGTTACAGGGGGCTAAAGGAAACACCATATATTTT. The encoded protein is CAWRLQGAKGNTIYF.

In DNA form, the CDR3 reads TGTGCCAGCACCACGTTGTGGCTCGAGCAGTACTTC. This encodes CASTTLWLEQYF. This chain links TRBV12-3 or TRBV12-4 with TRBJ2-7; no firm D call. The V gene lost 7 bases and the J gene lost 6 bases, with 13 bases spanning the gap. The CDR3 contains 12 residues.

The chain carries TRBV18 and TRBJ2-7; 7 nucleotides line up with TRBD1. This CDR3 is 15 amino acids long. V lost 0 bases, J lost 1 base, and 3 bases stayed unmatched. Germline V gene data show CDR1 as KGHSH and CDR2 as LQKENI. CDR3 in amino acids: CASSPPGQASYEQYF. CDR3 in DNA: TGTGCCAGCTCACCACCCGGACAGGCGTCCTACGAGCAGTACTTC.

The V gene is TRBV6-2 or TRBV6-3, the J gene TRBJ2-7; D is unclear. V was pared by 2 bases and J by 1 base, with 6 bases between. Germline CDR1 and CDR2: MNHEY and SVGEGT. This CDR3 spans 13 amino acids. In nucleotides, the CDR3 is TGTGCCAGCAGTTACCTTGAGTCCTACGAGCAGTACTTC. Residues: CASSYLESYEQYF.